These 19 T cell receptor beta chains were all obtained from the same sample, sequenced in a study of blood T cell repertoires in COVID-19. Libraries were prepared by immunoSEQ multiplex PCR; TCRdb keeps only in-frame clonotypes and omits some of them. The repertoire holds over 100,000 clones, with around three quarters as singletons. The material sequenced was peripheral blood. All receptors derive from a human donor in a cohort sampled during active or convalescent COVID-19.

The chain employs TRBV10-1 and TRBJ2-3; 8 bases are shared with TRBD2. The CDR3 is 15 residues long. Trimming removed 4 bases from V and 1 base from J; junction bases left unmatched: 4. Germline CDR1 reads WNHNN; CDR2 reads SYGVQD (reference sequence). CDR3 region: CASSVRRGGTDTQYF. DNA for the CDR3: TGCGCCAGCAGTGTGAGGCGGGGGGGCACAGATACGCAGTATTTT.

The chain uses TRBV7-2 and TRBJ2-7; a possible D gene is TRBD2 (5 bases). Germline CDR1 SGHTA, CDR2 FQGNSA. Trimming left V 5 bases short and J 4 bases short, with 18 bases between. The length of the CDR3 is 15 residues. The CDR3 DNA is TGTGCCAGCAGCCGCGTGGAACTAGTGCAGTACGAGCAGTACTTC. Residues: CASSRVELVQYEQYF.

V is TRBV5-1 and J is TRBJ1-3; D is unclear. V was cut by 1 base and J by 0 bases, with 8 bases left in between. Germline assignment: CDR1 SGHRS and CDR2 YFSETQ. This CDR3 is built from 15 residues. Here the CDR3 reads CASSLFGFSGNTIYF. The DNA for the CDR3 is TGCGCCAGCAGCTTGTTTGGCTTCTCTGGAAACACCATATATTTT.

J is TRBJ1-2 and V is TRBV7-2; tentative D call: TRBD1 (6 bases). The germline CDR1 and CDR2 sequences are SGHTA and FQGNSA. The CDR3 is 15 amino acids. Trimming left V 1 base short and J 6 bases short, with 15 bases between. CDR3 in amino acids: CASSLGGTGLNGYTF. CDR3 bases: TGTGCCAGCAGCTTAGGGGGTACAGGGTTGAATGGCTACACCTTC.

The genes are TRBV7-6 and TRBJ1-1; possibly TRBD1 for D (5 bases). The V end lost 5 bases, the J end lost 11 bases, and 18 bases lay between the germline ends. The germline gives CDR1 SGHVS, CDR2 FNYEAQ. CDR3 size: 13 residues. The CDR3 spells CASSILGRGGAFF. The CDR3 DNA follows: TGTGCCAGCAGCATCTTAGGGAGGGGAGGCGCTTTCTTT.

This sequence joins TRBV19 and TRBJ2-7; a weak D match, TRBD1 (7 bases). V lost 5 bases and J 1 base, leaving 12 bases between the germline ends. Germline assignment: CDR1 LNHDA and CDR2 SQIVND (reference sequence). The CDR3 has 14 amino acids. The CDR3 DNA sequence: TGTGCCAGTAGTCAGGCAGGGGGGTCCTACGAGCAGTACTTC. Its protein product is CASSQAGGSYEQYF.

CDR3 amino acids: CASRTGWVRLADSSTDTQYF. CDR3 nucleotide sequence: TGCGCCAGCAGAACCGGTTGGGTACGCTTAGCAGACTCTAGCACAGATACGCAGTATTTT. The chain is built from TRBV4-1 and TRBJ2-3; D is ambiguous. The CDR3 has 20 amino acids. V was trimmed by 6 bases and J by 0 bases, leaving 28 bases between them. Germline CDR1 MGHRA, CDR2 YSYEKL.

The V gene is TRBV10-1, the J gene TRBJ2-1, with 7 bases fitting TRBD2. Germline assignment: CDR1 WNHNN and CDR2 SYGVQD (reference sequence). J was trimmed by 6 bases and V by 5 bases; bases with no gene match: 4. The CDR3 extends over 13 amino acids. The CDR3 sequence is CASSNRGGNEQFF. The CDR3 nucleotides read TGCGCCAGCAGTAACCGCGGGGGCAATGAGCAGTTCTTC.

V is TRBV6-6 and J is TRBJ2-5; TRBD2 matches 7 bases. Germline CDR1 is MNHNY and CDR2 is SVGAGI (reference sequence). The V and J ends lost 5 bases and 4 bases, in that order; junction bases with no gene match: 4. The CDR3 is 13 residues long. The CDR3 bases are TGTGCCAGCAGTCCGCGGGGGAGAGAGACCCAGTACTTC. Translated: CASSPRGRETQYF.

This chain joins TRBV12-5 and TRBJ2-1; D possibly corresponds to TRBD2 (5 bases). Looked up from germline, CDR1 is LGHNT and CDR2 is FRNRAP. This CDR3 has 16 amino acids. V was clipped by 7 bases and J by 3 bases, with 19 bases between them. DNA of the CDR3: TGTGCTAGTGCCTTTAACGTCCGGGGTTACTACAATGAGCAGTTCTTC. It yields the protein CASAFNVRGYYNEQFF.

This rearrangement joins TRBV5-8 to TRBJ2-7; 11 positions agree with TRBD2. V lost 0 bases, J lost 2 bases, and 4 bases stayed unmatched. The CDR3 has 16 amino acids. Germline CDR1 and CDR2: SGHTS and YDEGEE. CDR3 nucleotides: TGTGCCAGCAGCTTGGCGACTAGCGGGACCACCTACGAGCAGTACTTC. This translates into CASSLATSGTTYEQYF.

The chain carries TRBV19 and TRBJ1-5; D unclear. Trimming left V 7 bases short and J 3 bases short, with 10 bases between. Germline V CDR1 and CDR2: LNHDA, SQIVND (reference sequence). The CDR3 is 13 residues long. DNA of the CDR3: TGTGCCAGTATCGGGATGAACAATCAGCCCCAGCATTTT. Its protein product is CASIGMNNQPQHF. The entire variable domain, with the rest obtained from reference TRBV19 and TRBJ1-5, is as follows: DGGITQSPKYLFRKEGQNVTLSCEQNLNHDAMYWYRQDPGQGLRLIYYSQIVNDFQKGDIAEGYSVSREKKESFPLTVTSAQKNPTAFYLCASIGMNNQPQHFGDGTRLSIL.

CDR3 nucleotide sequence: TGTGCCATCACCCCGGGGATCCCCTACGAGCAGTACTTC. Translating it yields CAITPGIPYEQYF. The chain uses TRBV10-3 and TRBJ2-7; a possible D gene is TRBD2 (5 bases). CDR1 and CDR2 (germline): ENHRY, SYGVKD. CDR3 length: 13 amino acids. Trimming took 7 bases from V and 2 from J, leaving 12 bases between them.

The gene calls are TRBV28 and TRBJ1-6, with D tentatively TRBD1 (5 bases). CDR1 is MDHEN, CDR2 SYDVKM, per germline. This CDR3 is 16 amino acids long. Trimming removed 6 bases at V and 5 bases at J, with 17 bases between. CDR3 sequence: CASRYYKTVNNSPLHF. The CDR3 region has the DNA TGTGCCAGCAGATACTACAAGACAGTAAATAATTCACCCCTCCACTTT.

The chain joins TRBV10-3 to TRBJ1-2; D unresolved. There are 14 residues in the CDR3. V lost 0 bases and J 2 bases, leaving 7 bases between the germline ends. The V gene's germline CDR1 is ENHRY and CDR2 SYGVKD. CDR3 sequence (DNA): TGTGCCATCAGTGAGTCGGGAGGGAACTATGGCTACACCTTC. Protein sequence: CAISESGGNYGYTF.

The chain recombines TRBV25-1 with TRBJ1-4; 8 nucleotides match TRBD1. The germline gives CDR1 MGHDK, CDR2 SYGVNS. This CDR3 is 15 amino acids long. V shed 3 bases and J 3 bases; nucleotides not matched to a gene: 3. The CDR3: CASSDQGASNEKLFF. CDR3 sequence (DNA): TGTGCCAGCAGTGACCAGGGGGCATCTAATGAAAAACTGTTTTTT.

V usage is TRBV10-1 and J usage is TRBJ2-1; possible D gene TRBD2, 5 bases. Germline CDR1 WNHNN, CDR2 SYGVQD (reference sequence). Trimming removed 2 bases from V and 6 bases from J, with 14 bases in between. This CDR3 region has 15 residues. The CDR3 sequence is CASSELPGLSNEQFF. In DNA form, the CDR3 reads TGCGCCAGCAGTGAGCTACCGGGGTTGAGCAATGAGCAGTTCTTC.

The J gene is TRBJ1-5, the V gene TRBV6-2 or TRBV6-3, with a possible D match to TRBD1 (6 bases). With 7 bases removed from V and 6 bases from J, the gap between germline ends came to 19 bases. CDR3 length: 15 residues. Germline-derived CDR1 and CDR2 are MNHEY and SVGEGT. The CDR3 is CASTPRGGGGQPQHF. Here the CDR3 DNA reads TGTGCCAGCACCCCTCGGGGGGGCGGAGGTCAGCCCCAGCATTTT.

The V gene is TRBV7-9, the J gene TRBJ2-5; the match to TRBD2 covers 9 bases. V shed 1 base and J 5 bases; nucleotides not matched to a gene: 8. Looked up from germline, CDR1 is SEHNR and CDR2 is FQNEAQ (reference sequence). This CDR3 spans 16 amino acids. CDR3 nucleotides: TGTGCCAGCAGCTTAGGGCTAGCGGGGCTGGGCGAGACCCAGTACTTC. Encoded protein: CASSLGLAGLGETQYF.